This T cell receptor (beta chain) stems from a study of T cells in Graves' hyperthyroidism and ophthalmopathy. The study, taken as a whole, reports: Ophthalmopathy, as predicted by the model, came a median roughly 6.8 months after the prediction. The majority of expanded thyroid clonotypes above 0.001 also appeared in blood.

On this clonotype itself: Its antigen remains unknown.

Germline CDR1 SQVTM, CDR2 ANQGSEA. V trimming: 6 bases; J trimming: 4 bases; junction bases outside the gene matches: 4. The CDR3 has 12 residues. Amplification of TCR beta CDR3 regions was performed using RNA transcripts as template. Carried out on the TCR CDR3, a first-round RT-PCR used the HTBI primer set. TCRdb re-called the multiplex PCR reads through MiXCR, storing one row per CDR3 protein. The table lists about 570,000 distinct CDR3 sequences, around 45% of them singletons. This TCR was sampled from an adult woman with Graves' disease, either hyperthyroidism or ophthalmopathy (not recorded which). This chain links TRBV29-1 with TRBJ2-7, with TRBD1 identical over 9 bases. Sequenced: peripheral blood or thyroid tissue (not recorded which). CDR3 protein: CSVGTGPYEQYF. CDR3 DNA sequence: TGCAGCGTCGGGACAGGGCCGTACGAGCAGTACTTC.